The 5 T cell receptor beta chains below all came from one sample that was sequenced in a study of post-analysis software for immune sequencing data. Unique molecular identifiers tagged the TCR beta cDNA libraries. TCRdb re-called the PCR reads through MiXCR, storing one row per CDR3 protein. This table has hundreds of thousands of distinct CDR3 sequences, 53% appearing once. For these receptors, no antigen is known. Study-wide points: Roughly five TRBV segments appeared more often in patients than in controls, and TRBV5-6, TRBV5-1 and TRBV20-1 were among these.

The sample comprised blood. These receptors were taken from a girl aged 10-17 years with multiple sclerosis.

This chain connects TRBV5-1 to TRBJ2-3; 8 bases agree with TRBD2. The CDR3 extends over 17 amino acids. The junction had 13 bases not matched to a gene; V was cut back by 4 bases and J by 3 bases. Germline V gene data show CDR1 as SGHRS and CDR2 as YFSETQ. Written as DNA, the CDR3 is TGCGCCAGCAGCCCATCCGAGCGGGAGTTTGAAACAGATACGCAGTATTTT. This codes for CASSPSEREFETDTQYF.

This clonotype occurred a few times. The chain recombines TRBV12-3 or TRBV12-4 with TRBJ2-7; 9 bases match TRBD2. This CDR3 comprises 14 residues. The V gene end was trimmed by 8 bases and the J gene end by 5 bases; junction bases not matched to a gene: 10. DNA for the CDR3: TGTGCCAGCCCTAAGCGAGCGGGAGGTCACGAGCAGTACTTC. Translating it yields CASPKRAGGHEQYF.

The chain carries TRBV12-3 or TRBV12-4 and TRBJ2-5; no firm D call. The CDR3 has 13 amino acids. V was clipped by 5 bases and J by 1 base, with 8 bases between them. DNA of the CDR3: TGTGCCAGCAGTCGAGGCCGCCAAGAGACCCAGTACTTC. Protein product: CASSRGRQETQYF.

In its sample, this clonotype was seen a few times. The V and J genes are TRBV12-5 and TRBJ2-7; D is possibly TRBD1 (5 bases). CDR1 and CDR2 from the germline V gene are LGHNT and FRNRAP. The CDR3 totals 14 residues. This CDR3 is CAKSLPGFKYEQYF. Written as DNA, the CDR3 is TGTGCAAAATCCCTGCCAGGGTTTAAGTACGAGCAGTACTTC. Complete variable domain (other parts from reference TRBV12-5 and TRBJ2-7): DARVTQTPRHKVTEMGQEVTMRCQPILGHNTVFWYRQTMMQGLELLAYFRNRAPLDDSGMPKDRFSAEMPDATLATLKIQPSEPRDSAVYFCAKSLPGFKYEQYFGPGTRLTVT.

V gene TRBV20-1 combines with J gene TRBJ1-2; D gene ambiguous. Trimming took off 7 bases at V and 4 bases at J, with 13 bases between the two ends. Germline values: CDR1 DFQATT, CDR2 SNEGSKA (reference sequence). The CDR3 runs to 12 residues. CDR3 nucleotides: TGCAGTGTCCAGGACGGTGGCTATGGCTACACCTTC. It translates to CSVQDGGYGYTF.